The 17 T cell receptor beta chains presented below share a single source sample, sequenced in a study of OX40 agonist ivuxolimab in advanced cancers. Only in-frame clones appear in the TCRdb table, and some are missing; sequencing was by immunoSEQ multiplex PCR. The sample records about 75,000 clones, approximately 84% being singletons. The input for sequencing was CD4+ or CD8+ T cells sorted from blood, taken in a trial of the OX40 agonist ivuxolimab. The origin of the receptors is an adult with an advanced solid tumor such as melanoma, head and neck, liver or kidney cancer.

This clone came up once. The V gene is TRBV5-1, the J gene TRBJ1-1, with D unresolved. Trimming removed 3 bases from V and 7 bases from J, with 13 bases in between. CDR3 length: 13 residues. Germline V CDR1 and CDR2: SGHRS, YFSETQ. The CDR3 DNA follows: TGCGCCAGCAGCTGGAGAGGAGGCTATGAAGCTTTCTTT. Translation: CASSWRGGYEAFF.

The sample holds one count of this clone. The chain recombines TRBV5-4 with TRBJ2-7, with TRBD2 identical over 12 bases. The germline V gene encodes CDR1 SGHNT and CDR2 YYREEE (reference sequence). This CDR3 region has 16 residues. The V segment lost 4 bases and the J segment 5 bases; nucleotides outside the gene matches: 10. This CDR3 is CASSRQGLAGSHEQYF. In nucleotides, the CDR3 is TGTGCCAGCAGCCGACAAGGACTAGCGGGATCCCACGAGCAGTACTTC.

The table lists this clone with a count of one. This chain connects TRBV15 to TRBJ2-7; 8 bases are shared with TRBD2. The length of the CDR3 is 18 residues. Unmatched junction bases numbered 11, after V lost 0 bases and J lost 1 base. Germline V lookup: CDR1 LNHNV, CDR2 YYDKDF (reference sequence). CDR3 amino acids: CATSRDSGTSPFSYEQYF. For the CDR3, the DNA is TGTGCCACCAGCAGAGATTCCGGGACTAGTCCGTTTTCCTACGAGCAGTACTTC.

V is TRBV5-8 and J is TRBJ2-7, with a weak D call TRBD1 (6 bases). Trimming pared 0 bases from V and 1 base from J, leaving 8 bases between. CDR3 length equals 14 residues. The germline V gene encodes CDR1 SGHTS and CDR2 YDEGEE. The CDR3 is CASSLGDTSYEQYF. Here the CDR3 DNA reads TGTGCCAGCAGCTTGGGGGACACTTCCTACGAGCAGTACTTC.

The chain joins TRBV6-5 to TRBJ2-5; possibly TRBD1 for D (6 bases). V was cut by 0 bases and J by 1 base, with 9 bases left in between. Germline lookup yields CDR1 MNHEY and CDR2 SVGAGI. CDR3 length: 15 residues. The CDR3 sequence is CASSYSDRIQETQYF. The CDR3 coding sequence is TGTGCCAGCAGTTACTCTGACAGGATCCAAGAGACCCAGTACTTC.

This clone occurred once. CDR3 DNA sequence: TGTGCCAGCAGCTTAAGGGGGCAATTGAACACTGAAGCTTTCTTT. Encoded protein: CASSLRGQLNTEAFF. The chain is built from TRBV7-9 and TRBJ1-1; 7 nucleotides align to TRBD1. The CDR3 totals 15 residues. V was pared by 2 bases and J by 0 bases, with 3 bases of the junction left unmatched. Looked up from germline, CDR1 is SEHNR and CDR2 is FQNEAQ (reference sequence). Looking up the rest from reference TRBV7-9 and TRBJ1-1 gives the full variable domain: DTGVSQNPRHKITKRGQNVTFRCDPISEHNRLYWYRQTLGQGPEFLTYFQNEAQLEKSRLLSDRFSAERPKGSFSTLEIQRTEQGDSAMYLCASSLRGQLNTEAFFGQGTRLTVV.

The gene calls are TRBV15 and TRBJ1-5; TRBD1 agrees at 9 bases. Germline lookup yields CDR1 LNHNV and CDR2 YYDKDF (reference sequence). The CDR3 length is 20 residues. With V trimmed by 0 bases and J by 2 bases, 14 bases remained unmatched. The CDR3 DNA reads as TGTGCCACCAGCAGAGATGGTGGGGGACAGGGTGTGTTGCGCAATCAGCCCCAGCATTTT. Translating gives CATSRDGGGQGVLRNQPQHF.

This clone is a singleton in its sample. The V call is TRBV4-1, the J call TRBJ1-4, with 9 bases identical to TRBD1. The CDR3 spans 14 residues. Unmatched junction bases numbered 3, after V lost 5 bases and J lost 5 bases. CDR1 and CDR2 from the germline V gene are MGHRA and YSYEKL. The chain's CDR3 is CASSWDRVNEKLFF. CDR3 DNA sequence: TGCGCCAGCAGCTGGGACAGGGTAAATGAAAAACTGTTTTTT.

CDR3 nucleotides: TGTGCCACCAGCACGCAACTCCGGGGGCCTGGAAACACCATATATTTT. Protein product: CATSTQLRGPGNTIYF. This chain joins TRBV15 and TRBJ1-3, with D maybe TRBD1 (6 bases). CDR3 length: 16 residues. V was clipped by 4 bases and J by 2 bases, with 15 bases between them. In germline, CDR1 is LNHNV, CDR2 YYDKDF (reference sequence). Based on the CDR3 plus reference TRBV15 and TRBJ1-3, the full variable domain is DAMVIQNPRYQVTQFGKPVTLSCSQTLNHNVMYWYQQKSSQAPKLLFHYYDKDFNNEADTPDNFQSRRPNTSFCFLDIRSPGLGDTAMYLCATSTQLRGPGNTIYFGEGSWLTVV.

The chain has TRBV28 and TRBJ1-2; 9 bases are a match to TRBD1. Germline assignment: CDR1 MDHEN and CDR2 SYDVKM. This CDR3 region has 13 residues. Trimming took 5 bases from V and 7 from J; bases not matched to a gene: 5. As DNA, the CDR3 is TGTGCCAGCAGTCTGGGGACAGGGTCTGGCTACACCTTC. Protein product: CASSLGTGSGYTF.

The chain recombines TRBV5-4 with TRBJ2-2; 8 bases align to TRBD2. V was pared by 1 base and J by 0 bases, with 2 bases of the junction left unmatched. The germline gives CDR1 SGHNT, CDR2 YYREEE (reference sequence). This CDR3 contains 16 residues. DNA of the CDR3: TGTGCCAGCAGCTTGACTAGCGGATCGAACACCGGGGAGCTGTTTTTT. Translation gives CASSLTSGSNTGELFF.

Remarks on this clone: The sample carries other DNA sequences with the same CDR3. The J gene is TRBJ1-1, the V gene TRBV11-2, with no clear D. The CDR3 is 13 residues long. Trimming removed 1 base from V and 1 base from J, with 4 bases in between. CDR1 and CDR2 (germline): SGHAT, FQNNGV. The CDR3 sequence: CASSLGSNTEAFF. The CDR3 DNA sequence: TGTGCCAGCAGCTTAGGTTCGAACACTGAAGCTTTCTTT.

The sample holds many counts of this clone. The V and J genes are TRBV10-2 and TRBJ1-1; TRBD1 aligns across 7 bases. After removal of 4 bases from V and 6 bases from J, the junction contained 2 bases not matched to a gene. The CDR3 covers 12 residues. The germline V gene encodes CDR1 WSHSY and CDR2 SAAADI. CDR3 protein: CASSAQGAEAFF. As DNA, the CDR3 is TGCGCCAGCAGTGCCCAGGGGGCTGAAGCTTTCTTT.

V gene TRBV9 combines with J gene TRBJ1-2, with TRBD1 as a possible D gene (6 bases). This CDR3 is built from 18 residues. The V end lost 0 bases, the J end lost 4 bases, and 22 bases lay between the germline ends. Per germline, CDR1 SGDLS and CDR2 YYNGEE. Written as DNA, the CDR3 is TGTGCCAGCAGCGTAGAGGGGAGGTGGACAGTGGATTTCTATGGCTACACCTTC. Its translation is CASSVEGRWTVDFYGYTF. The whole variable domain, remainder taken from reference TRBV9 and TRBJ1-2, is DSGVTQTPKHLITATGQRVTLRCSPRSGDLSVYWYQQSLDQGLQFLIQYYNGEERAKGNILERFSAQQFPDLHSELNLSSLELGDSALYFCASSVEGRWTVDFYGYTFGSGTRLTVV.

This sequence joins TRBV11-2 and TRBJ2-5; perhaps TRBD2 as D (5 bases). Germline V gene data show CDR1 as SGHAT and CDR2 as FQNNGV. V shed 1 base and J shed 1 base, with 13 bases lying between them. This CDR3 region has 16 residues. The CDR3 DNA reads as TGTGCCAGCAGCTTAGGTCAGGTGGGAGTCCAAGAGACCCAGTACTTC. Translated, it gives CASSLGQVGVQETQYF. The full variable domain, rest sourced from reference TRBV11-2 and TRBJ2-5, is EAGVAQSPRYKIIEKRQSVAFWCNPISGHATLYWYQQILGQGPKLLIQFQNNGVVDDSQLPKDRFSAERLKGVDSTLKIQPAKLEDSAVYLCASSLGQVGVQETQYFGPGTRLLVL.

This chain uses TRBV2 with TRBJ1-5, with a possible D match to TRBD1 (6 bases). The CDR3 is 14 residues long. The V and J ends lost 7 bases and 5 bases respectively, with 15 bases between them. Germline loops: CDR1 SNHLY, CDR2 FYNNEI. DNA for the CDR3: TGTGCCAGCACACTAGAGGGGGGTCATCAGCCCCAGCATTTT. It translates to CASTLEGGHQPQHF. The variable domain in full, with the rest retrieved from reference TRBV2 and TRBJ1-5, is EPEVTQTPSHQVTQMGQEVILRCVPISNHLYFYWYRQILGQKVEFLVSFYNNEISEKSEIFDDQFSVERPDGSNFTLKIRSTKLEDSAMYFCASTLEGGHQPQHFGDGTRLSIL.

DNA of the CDR3: TGTGCCAGCAGTGTGGGGCAGACAGGGGTCTCCTACGAGCAGTACTTC. This codes for CASSVGQTGVSYEQYF. This chain connects TRBV2 to TRBJ2-7; 8 bases line up with TRBD1. Losses at the gene ends were 4 bases for V and 0 bases for J; bases not matched to a gene: 8. This CDR3 region has 16 residues. The germline gives CDR1 SNHLY, CDR2 FYNNEI. Filled out from reference TRBV2 and TRBJ2-7, the complete variable domain reads EPEVTQTPSHQVTQMGQEVILRCVPISNHLYFYWYRQILGQKVEFLVSFYNNEISEKSEIFDDQFSVERPDGSNFTLKIRSTKLEDSAMYFCASSVGQTGVSYEQYFGPGTRLTVT.